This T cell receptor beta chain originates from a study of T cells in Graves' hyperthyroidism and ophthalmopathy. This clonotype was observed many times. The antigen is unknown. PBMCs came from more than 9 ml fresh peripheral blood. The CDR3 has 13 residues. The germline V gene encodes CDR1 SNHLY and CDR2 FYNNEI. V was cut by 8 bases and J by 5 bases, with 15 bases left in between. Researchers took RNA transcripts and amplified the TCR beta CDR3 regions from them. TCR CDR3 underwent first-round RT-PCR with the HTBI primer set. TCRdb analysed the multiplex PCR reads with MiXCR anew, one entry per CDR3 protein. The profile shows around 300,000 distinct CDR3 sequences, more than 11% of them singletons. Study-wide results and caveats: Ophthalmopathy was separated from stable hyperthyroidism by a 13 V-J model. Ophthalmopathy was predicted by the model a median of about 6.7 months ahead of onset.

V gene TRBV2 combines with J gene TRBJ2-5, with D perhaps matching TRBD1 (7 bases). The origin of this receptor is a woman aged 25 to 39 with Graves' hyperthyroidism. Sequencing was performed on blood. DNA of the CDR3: TGTGCCAGCGGGGCAGGGGGGACGGAGACCCAGTACTTC. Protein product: CASGAGGTETQYF.